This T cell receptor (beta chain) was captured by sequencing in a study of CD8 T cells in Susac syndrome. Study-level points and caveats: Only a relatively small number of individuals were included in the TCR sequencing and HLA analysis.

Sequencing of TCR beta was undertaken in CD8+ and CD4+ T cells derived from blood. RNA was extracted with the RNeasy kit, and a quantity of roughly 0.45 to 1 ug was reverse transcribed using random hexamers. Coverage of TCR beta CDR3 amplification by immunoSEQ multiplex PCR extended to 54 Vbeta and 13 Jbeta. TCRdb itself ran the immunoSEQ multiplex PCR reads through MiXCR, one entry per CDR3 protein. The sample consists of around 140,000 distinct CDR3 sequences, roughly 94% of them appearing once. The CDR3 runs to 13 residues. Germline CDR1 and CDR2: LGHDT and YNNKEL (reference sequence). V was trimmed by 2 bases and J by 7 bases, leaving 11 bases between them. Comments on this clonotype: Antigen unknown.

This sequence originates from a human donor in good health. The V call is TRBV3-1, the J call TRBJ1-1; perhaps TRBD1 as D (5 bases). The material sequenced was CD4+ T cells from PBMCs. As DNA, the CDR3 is TGTGCCAGCAGCCAACAGGGTAGATATGAAGCTTTCTTT. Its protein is CASSQQGRYEAFF.